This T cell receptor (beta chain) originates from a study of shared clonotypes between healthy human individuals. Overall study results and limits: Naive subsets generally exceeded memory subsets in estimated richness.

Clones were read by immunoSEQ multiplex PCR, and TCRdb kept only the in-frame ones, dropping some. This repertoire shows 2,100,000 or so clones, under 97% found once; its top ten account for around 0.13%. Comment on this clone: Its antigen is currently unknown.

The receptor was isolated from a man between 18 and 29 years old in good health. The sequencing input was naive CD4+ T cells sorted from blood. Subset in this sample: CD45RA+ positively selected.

CDR3 protein: CASSPTGAGTEAFF. The CDR3 coding sequence is TGTGCCAGCAGTCCTACAGGGGCGGGCACTGAAGCTTTCTTT. The rearrangement joins TRBV19 to TRBJ1-1; TRBD1 matches 7 bases. This CDR3 has 14 amino acids. Germline V gives CDR1 LNHDA, CDR2 SQIVND (reference sequence). J lost 4 bases, V lost 9 bases, and 11 bases had no gene match.